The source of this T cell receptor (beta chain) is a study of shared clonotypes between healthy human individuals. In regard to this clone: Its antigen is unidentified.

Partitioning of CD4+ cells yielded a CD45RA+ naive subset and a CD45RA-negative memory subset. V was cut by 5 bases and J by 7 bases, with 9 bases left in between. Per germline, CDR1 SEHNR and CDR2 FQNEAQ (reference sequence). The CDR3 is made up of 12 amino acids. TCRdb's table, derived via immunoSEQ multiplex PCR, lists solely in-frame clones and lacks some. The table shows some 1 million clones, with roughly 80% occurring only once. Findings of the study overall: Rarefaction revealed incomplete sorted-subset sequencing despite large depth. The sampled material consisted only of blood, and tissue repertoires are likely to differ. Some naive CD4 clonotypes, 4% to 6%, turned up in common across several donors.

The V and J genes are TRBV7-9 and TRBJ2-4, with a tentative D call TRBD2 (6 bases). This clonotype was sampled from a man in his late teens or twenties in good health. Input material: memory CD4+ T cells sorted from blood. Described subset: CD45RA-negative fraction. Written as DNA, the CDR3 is TGTGCCAGCAGCAAGGGACTTAACATTCAGTACTTC. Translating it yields CASSKGLNIQYF.